This T cell receptor beta chain was profiled in a study of blood T cell repertoires in COVID-19. Study-wide background: The United States, Italy and Spain supplied acute and convalescent COVID-19 samples.

TCRdb's copy holds only in-frame clones and misses some; the assay was immunoSEQ multiplex PCR. Among some 190,000 clones listed, about 80% were seen once. Trimming removed 3 bases from V and 7 bases from J; junction bases left unmatched: 5. The CDR3 runs to 14 residues. CDR1 is MNHNS and CDR2 is SASEGT in the germline V gene. The sequencing input was peripheral blood. The TCR originated in a man in his fifties or sixties with acute or convalescent COVID-19. The genes are TRBV6-1 and TRBJ1-5; TRBD1 aligns across 8 bases. The CDR3 region has the DNA TGTGCCAGCAGTGAGACAGGGGTACGGCAGCCCCAGCATTTT. This translates into CASSETGVRQPQHF.